This is a list of T cell receptor beta chains from one sample in a study of blood T cell repertoires in COVID-19. Sequencing was performed with immunoSEQ multiplex PCR; in TCRdb, only in-frame clones are kept and a portion is missing. The sample carries 200,000 to 250,000 clones, roughly 80% recorded once. Sequenced input: peripheral blood. The source is a woman in her 70s with COVID-19, enrolled during active disease. The CDR3 runs from the conserved cysteine through the conserved F or W. The D gene is left open where the match is weak. Not all rows give a size; the values are once, few, many and, for expanded clones, a class.

d_gene	v_gene	abundance	j_gene	CDR3nt	CDR3aa
TRBD1	TRBV19	few	TRBJ1-2	TGTGCCAGTAGTCACCGGGACAGGTCGAATGGCTACACCTTC	CASSHRDRSNGYTF
TRBD1	TRBV27	-	TRBJ2-7	TGTGCCAGCAGTGGGGGACAGGGAAGCTCCTACGAGCAGTACTTC	CASSGGQGSSYEQYF
TRBD1	TRBV3-1/TRBV3-2	-	TRBJ1-2	TGTGCCAGCAGCAGGGAAGGACAGGGGGAGTATGGCTACACCTTC	CASSREGQGEYGYTF
-	TRBV19	-	TRBJ1-3	TGTGCCACCCCGGGAGCGCGTGGAAACACCATATATTTT	CATPGARGNTIYF
TRBD1	TRBV7-6	-	TRBJ1-2	TGTGCCAGCAGCCCTGTCCCGGGACAGGGAGTGGACTATGGCTACACCTTC	CASSPVPGQGVDYGYTF
TRBD1	TRBV19	-	TRBJ1-2	TGTGCCAGTAGCCATTTTATTCTCCGGGACAGGGCTCGAGGCTACACCTTC	CASSHFILRDRARGYTF
TRBD1	TRBV11-2	few	TRBJ2-6	TGTGCCAGCAGCTCTTTGACAGGGGGCCCTGAGGCCCTGACTTTC	CASSSLTGGPEALTF
TRBD1	TRBV19	-	TRBJ1-1	TGTGCCAGTAGTACGACGGGACAGGGAAACACTGAAGCTTTCTTT	CASSTTGQGNTEAFF
-	TRBV30	-	TRBJ1-1	TGTGCCTGGAGGCTGGGCATGAACACTGAAGCTTTCTTT	CAWRLGMNTEAFF
TRBD1	TRBV7-7	-	TRBJ2-1	TGTGCCAGCAGCCCGGACAGGGGATTTAATGAGCAGTTCTTC	CASSPDRGFNEQFF
-	TRBV6-2/TRBV6-3	-	TRBJ2-3	TGTGCCAGCAGTTACGGACAGCTTAGCACAGATACGCAGTATTTT	CASSYGQLSTDTQYF
-	TRBV7-6	-	TRBJ2-1	TGTGCCAGCAGCTTAGGGCCGCCCTCATACAATGAGCAGTTCTTC	CASSLGPPSYNEQFF
TRBD1	TRBV5-4	-	TRBJ1-5	TGTGCCAGCAGCACACAGGGGGCGAACCGCAATCAGCCCCAGCATTTT	CASSTQGANRNQPQHF
TRBD1	TRBV18	-	TRBJ1-4	TGTGCCAGCTCAGCGCTACAGGGGTTCAATGAAAAACTGTTTTTT	CASSALQGFNEKLFF
-	TRBV4-3	-	TRBJ1-3	TGCGCCAGCAGCCAACAAACGACTGCCCGCTCTGGAAACACCATATATTTT	CASSQQTTARSGNTIYF
-	TRBV6-5	-	TRBJ1-1	TGTGCCAGCAGTTACAGCAGGGTGATCACTGAAGCTTTCTTT	CASSYSRVITEAFF
-	TRBV27	once	TRBJ1-2	TGTGCCAGCAGTTTGAAAGCCACGGGGATGGATGGCTACACCTTC	CASSLKATGMDGYTF
-	TRBV30	-	TRBJ1-1	TGTGCCTGGAGTGTAATAAATACTGAAGCTTTCTTT	CAWSVINTEAFF
TRBD2	TRBV19	-	TRBJ2-1	TGTGCCAGTAGTTCACAACTAGCGGGAGGAAATGAGCAGTTCTTC	CASSSQLAGGNEQFF
TRBD2	TRBV5-5	once	TRBJ2-1	TGTGCCAGCAGTCGGACTAGCGGGGTGTATGAGCAGTTCTTC	CASSRTSGVYEQFF
-	TRBV7-2	few	TRBJ1-1	TGTGCCAGCCGGACACGAATGAACACTGAAGCTTTCTTT	CASRTRMNTEAFF
-	TRBV7-2	-	TRBJ1-1	TGTGCCAGCAGCCCTCGGGGGACTCCCCAAGATGGCACTGAAGCTTTCTTT	CASSPRGTPQDGTEAFF
-	TRBV30	-	TRBJ1-6	TGTGCCTGGAGTGTCGGGGATTATTCACCCCTCCACTTT	CAWSVGDYSPLHF
-	TRBV5-1	-	TRBJ2-3	TGCGCCAGCAGCCTTCTAGCGACGCTCACAGATACGCAGTATTTT	CASSLLATLTDTQYF
TRBD1	TRBV5-6	once	TRBJ1-5	TGTGCCAGCAGCTTATGGACAGGGGGTCAGCCCCAGCATTTT	CASSLWTGGQPQHF
TRBD2	TRBV11-2	-	TRBJ2-2	TGTGCCAGCAGCTTACGATATAGCGGGAGATATAACACCGGGGAGCTGTTTTTT	CASSLRYSGRYNTGELFF
TRBD2	TRBV29-1	-	TRBJ2-7	TGCAGCGTTGTTTTTAGCGGGCTCTCCTACGAGCAGTACTTC	CSVVFSGLSYEQYF
TRBD1	TRBV7-9	-	TRBJ1-5	TGTGCCAGCAGCTCCGGGACAGGGATTCAGCCCCAGCATTTT	CASSSGTGIQPQHF
-	TRBV7-2	-	TRBJ1-1	TGTGCCAGCAGCTTAGGGGGAGTCATGAACACTGAAGCTTTCTTT	CASSLGGVMNTEAFF
TRBD1	TRBV7-2	-	TRBJ1-2	TGTGCCAGCAGCTCAAACAGGGGAAGAAACTATGGCTACACCTTC	CASSSNRGRNYGYTF
TRBD2	TRBV7-2	-	TRBJ2-1	TGTGCCAGCAGCTTAGCACCACTAGCGGGAGGGGTCTTC	CASSLAPLAGGVF
-	TRBV2	-	TRBJ1-5	TGTGCCAGCAGTGAAACAGGGACTAGCAATCAGCCCCAGCATTTT	CASSETGTSNQPQHF
TRBD2	TRBV5-4	-	TRBJ2-1	TGTGCCAGCAGCTTTGGGGCGGGAGGGTCGGCCTACAATGAGCAGTTCTTC	CASSFGAGGSAYNEQFF
TRBD1	TRBV27	-	TRBJ1-1	TGTGCCAGCAGTCCCCTCGGACAGGGTGCTATGAACACTGAAGCTTTCTTT	CASSPLGQGAMNTEAFF
TRBD1	TRBV10-3	-	TRBJ2-1	TGTGCCATCAGTGACCAGGGGGCGGACAATGAGCAGTTCTTC	CAISDQGADNEQFF
-	TRBV5-1	once	TRBJ2-5	TGCGCCAGCAGCTTGTCGAGGGTAGGCGAGACCCAGTACTTC	CASSLSRVGETQYF
TRBD2	TRBV28	-	TRBJ2-7	TGTGCCAGCAGTCTCCTAGCGGGAGGCCCCTACGAGCAGTACTTC	CASSLLAGGPYEQYF
-	TRBV2	-	TRBJ2-5	TGTGCCAACGGTCTCGGGGCGGTCCAGGGGGAGACCCAGTACTTC	CANGLGAVQGETQYF
-	TRBV5-3	-	TRBJ2-1	TGTGCCAGAAGCCACTCTAGCGTAAGCTCCTACAATGAGCAGTTCTTC	CARSHSSVSSYNEQFF
TRBD2	TRBV15	-	TRBJ2-7	TGTGCCACCAGCAGAGAGCGGGGCGGGGGCGAGCAGTACTTC	CATSRERGGGEQYF
-	TRBV5-1	-	TRBJ1-1	TGCGCCAGCAGCTTCAGTTCCACTGAAGCTTTCTTT	CASSFSSTEAFF
TRBD2	TRBV19	-	TRBJ2-7	TGTGCCAGTAGTAGAGTTGGAGGCGTGGGAGGGCCAAACGAGCAGTACTTC	CASSRVGGVGGPNEQYF
-	TRBV28	-	TRBJ1-4	TGTGCCAGCACGGAGGGTCTGGGGGAAAAACTGTTTTTT	CASTEGLGEKLFF
-	TRBV29-1	-	TRBJ1-3	TGCAGCGTTGCCCCGCAGGTAGCTGGAAACACCATATATTTT	CSVAPQVAGNTIYF